These 11 T cell receptor beta chains share one sample of origin, sequenced in a study of cytomegalovirus exposure and HLA in healthy donors. 60 Vbeta and 13 Jbeta primers were used in PCR. Sequencing was performed with immunoSEQ multiplex PCR; in TCRdb, only in-frame clones are kept and a portion is missing. This sample has about 190,000 clones, with 70% to 90% found just once. The sample consisted of PBMCs. The receptors originated from a young woman in good health and CMV-seronegative.

V and J are TRBV9 and TRBJ2-3, with a tentative D call TRBD2 (5 bases). CDR1 SGDLS and CDR2 YYNGEE come from the germline V gene. The CDR3 covers 18 residues. V was cut by 4 bases and J by 0 bases, with 21 bases left in between. This CDR3 reads CASSPRPVASTSTDTQYF. The CDR3 region has the DNA TGTGCCAGCAGCCCCCGACCCGTAGCGTCAACTAGCACAGATACGCAGTATTTT.

This chain links TRBV5-5 with TRBJ2-7; a weak D match, TRBD1 (5 bases). The germline V and J ends were trimmed by 2 bases and 5 bases, with 17 bases remaining between them. The germline V gene has CDR1 SGHKS and CDR2 YYEKEE (reference sequence). This CDR3 has 15 residues. The chain's CDR3 is CASSFRMQGFDEQYF. DNA for the CDR3: TGTGCCAGCAGCTTTAGAATGCAGGGATTCGACGAGCAGTACTTC.

This chain links TRBV6-1 with TRBJ2-3; weak D call: TRBD2 (5 bases). The CDR3 is made up of 15 amino acids. The germline CDR1 and CDR2 sequences are MNHNS and SASEGT. Trimming took 1 base from V and 1 from J, leaving 9 bases between them. CDR3 coding DNA: TGTGCCAGCAGTGAAGTGCGAGCGGGCACAGATACGCAGTATTTT. Translated: CASSEVRAGTDTQYF.

This chain joins TRBV9 and TRBJ1-5; D call uncertain. V gave up 0 bases and J gave up 5 bases, with 9 bases separating them. Germline V gene sequence: CDR1 SGDLS, CDR2 YYNGEE. The CDR3 consists of 14 residues. CDR3 bases: TGTGCCAGCAGCGTAGCGGCAGAGGATCAGCCCCAGCATTTT. Translating it yields CASSVAAEDQPQHF.

V is TRBV7-2 and J is TRBJ2-6; D is unclear. Germline lookup yields CDR1 SGHTA and CDR2 FQGNSA. Trimming left V 5 bases short and J 1 base short, with 9 bases between. The CDR3 length is 15 residues. Here the CDR3 DNA reads TGTGCCAGCAGCCATTTCAGTTCTGGGGCCAACGTCCTGACTTTC. Amino acid sequence: CASSHFSSGANVLTF.

This clone was observed a single time. The chain employs TRBV30 and TRBJ2-1; D is ambiguous. Germline V gives CDR1 GTSNPN, CDR2 SVGIG (reference sequence). The CDR3 runs to 12 residues. Trimming took off 0 bases at V and 6 bases at J, with 6 bases between the two ends. The CDR3 DNA reads as TGTGCCTGGAGTGTCTCGGGCAATGAGCAGTTCTTC. This translates into CAWSVSGNEQFF.

The gene calls are TRBV4-1 and TRBJ2-3, with 9 bases lining up with TRBD2. There are 17 residues in the CDR3. V dropped 0 bases and J dropped 2; count of bases not matched to a gene: 6. CDR1 and CDR2 from the germline V gene are MGHRA and YSYEKL. In DNA form, the CDR3 reads TGCGCCAGCAGCCAAGATTGGCTAGCGGGGATCACAGATACGCAGTATTTT. Protein sequence: CASSQDWLAGITDTQYF.

The CDR3: CASSTRDRSSGNTIYF. For the CDR3, the DNA is TGTGCCAGCAGTACGCGGGACCGATCATCGGGAAACACCATATATTTT. The chain uses TRBV27 and TRBJ1-3; maybe TRBD1 (5 bases). Trimming stripped 5 bases from V and 4 bases from J, with 18 bases between. The CDR3 loop spans 16 amino acids. From germline, CDR1 is MNHEY and CDR2 SMNVEV (reference sequence).

The chain uses TRBV5-1 and TRBJ2-7, with 8 bases aligning to TRBD1. Unmatched junction bases numbered 5, after V lost 7 bases and J lost 2 bases. The CDR3 consists of 13 residues. Germline V gene sequence: CDR1 SGHRS, CDR2 YFSETQ. The CDR3 loop reads CASGQGATYEQYF. The CDR3 nucleotides are TGCGCCAGCGGGCAGGGGGCGACCTACGAGCAGTACTTC. Filled out from reference TRBV5-1 and TRBJ2-7, the complete variable domain reads KAGVTQTPRYLIKTRGQQVTLSCSPISGHRSVSWYQQTPGQGLQFLFEYFSETQRNKGNFPGRFSGRQFSNSRSEMNVSTLELGDSALYLCASGQGATYEQYFGPGTRLTVT.

A single count supports this clone. The chain joins TRBV25-1 to TRBJ2-1; D remains unclear. The germline gives CDR1 MGHDK, CDR2 SYGVNS. V dropped 1 base and J dropped 5 bases, with 6 bases sitting between them. This CDR3 region has 13 residues. In DNA form, the CDR3 reads TGTGCCAGCAGTGAATGGGCAGACAATGAGCAGTTCTTC. It codes for CASSEWADNEQFF.

A word on this clone: The same CDR3 is also encoded by other DNA sequences in this sample. This chain links TRBV6-5 with TRBJ2-7; D is unclear. V was trimmed by 5 bases and J by 3 bases, leaving 8 bases between them. This CDR3 region has 12 residues. Germline CDR1 is MNHEY and CDR2 is SVGAGI. This CDR3 reads CASSPTGYEQYF. Here the CDR3 DNA reads TGTGCCAGCAGTCCTACGGGCTACGAGCAGTACTTC.